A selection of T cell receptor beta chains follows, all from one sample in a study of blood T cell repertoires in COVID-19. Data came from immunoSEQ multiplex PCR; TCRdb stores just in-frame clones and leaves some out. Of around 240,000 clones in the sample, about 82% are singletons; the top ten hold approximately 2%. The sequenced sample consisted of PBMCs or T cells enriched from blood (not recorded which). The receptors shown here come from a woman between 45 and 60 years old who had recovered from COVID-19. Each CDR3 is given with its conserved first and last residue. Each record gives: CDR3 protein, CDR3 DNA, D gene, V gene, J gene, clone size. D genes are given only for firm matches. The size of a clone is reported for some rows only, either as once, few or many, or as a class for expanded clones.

cdr3_aa: CASTPTGTVGHTEAFF; cdr3_nt: TGCGCCAGCACCCCAACCGGGACAGTGGGTCACACTGAAGCTTTCTTT; d_call: TRBD1; v_call: TRBV5-1; j_call: TRBJ1-1; clone_size: many
cdr3_aa: CASSVSGQVNNEQFF; cdr3_nt: TGTGCCAGCAGCGTTTCGGGACAGGTCAACAATGAGCAGTTCTTC; d_call: TRBD1; v_call: TRBV9; j_call: TRBJ2-1; clone_size: NA
cdr3_aa: CATSDSGSTDTQYF; cdr3_nt: TGTGCCACCAGTGATAGCGGTAGCACAGATACGCAGTATTTT; d_call: NA; v_call: TRBV24-1; j_call: TRBJ2-3; clone_size: NA
cdr3_aa: CASSKGASGELFF; cdr3_nt: TGTGCCAGCAGTAAGGGGGCGAGCGGGGAGCTGTTTTTT; d_call: TRBD1; v_call: TRBV6-5; j_call: TRBJ2-2; clone_size: NA
cdr3_aa: CASSLGGVQETQYF; cdr3_nt: TGTGCCAGCAGCCTTGGGGGGGTCCAAGAGACCCAGTACTTC; d_call: TRBD2; v_call: TRBV6-5; j_call: TRBJ2-5; clone_size: NA
cdr3_aa: CASSQDRVNNEQFF; cdr3_nt: TGTGCCAGCAGTCAGGACAGGGTAAACAATGAGCAGTTCTTC; d_call: TRBD1; v_call: TRBV6-2/TRBV6-3; j_call: TRBJ2-1; clone_size: NA
cdr3_aa: CASSLKGAREQYF; cdr3_nt: TGTGCCAGCAGCTTAAAGGGGGCGCGGGAGCAGTACTTC; d_call: TRBD1; v_call: TRBV7-2; j_call: TRBJ2-7; clone_size: NA
cdr3_aa: CASRPDRGYTEAFF; cdr3_nt: TGTGCCAGCAGGCCCGACAGGGGTTACACTGAAGCTTTCTTT; d_call: TRBD1; v_call: TRBV6-5; j_call: TRBJ1-1; clone_size: NA
cdr3_aa: CSVVRLAGAKNIQYF; cdr3_nt: TGCAGCGTTGTTCGTCTAGCGGGAGCCAAAAACATTCAGTACTTC; d_call: TRBD2; v_call: TRBV29-1; j_call: TRBJ2-4; clone_size: NA
cdr3_aa: CASSLRKTSGVEETQYF; cdr3_nt: TGTGCCAGCAGCTTACGAAAGACTAGCGGGGTTGAAGAGACCCAGTACTTC; d_call: TRBD2; v_call: TRBV7-2; j_call: TRBJ2-5; clone_size: NA
cdr3_aa: CASSLGTGSGETQYF; cdr3_nt: TGCGCCAGCAGCTTGGGTACGGGGTCGGGGGAAACCCAGTACTTC; d_call: NA; v_call: TRBV5-1; j_call: TRBJ2-5; clone_size: NA
cdr3_aa: CASSSGTRNEQYF; cdr3_nt: TGTGCCAGCAGCTCCGGGACTAGAAACGAGCAGTACTTC; d_call: TRBD2; v_call: TRBV9; j_call: TRBJ2-7; clone_size: NA
cdr3_aa: CASSLQGIVTDTQYF; cdr3_nt: TGTGCCAGCAGCCTACAGGGGATAGTCACAGATACGCAGTATTTT; d_call: TRBD1; v_call: TRBV11-3; j_call: TRBJ2-3; clone_size: NA
cdr3_aa: CASSPLGQTGSGPLHF; cdr3_nt: TGTGCCAGCTCACCACTGGGGCAAACAGGCTCCGGACCCCTCCACTTT; d_call: NA; v_call: TRBV18; j_call: TRBJ1-6; clone_size: NA
cdr3_aa: CASSPMEGTDGYTF; cdr3_nt: TGTGCCAGCTCACCGATGGAGGGTACGGATGGCTACACCTTC; d_call: NA; v_call: TRBV18; j_call: TRBJ1-2; clone_size: NA
cdr3_aa: CASSRQSGGGQETQYF; cdr3_nt: TGTGCCAGCAGCCGCCAAAGCGGGGGGGGTCAAGAGACCCAGTACTTC; d_call: TRBD2; v_call: TRBV3-1/TRBV3-2; j_call: TRBJ2-5; clone_size: NA
cdr3_aa: CASTLAGGSTDTQYF; cdr3_nt: TGTGCCAGCACCTTAGCGGGGGGTAGCACAGATACGCAGTATTTT; d_call: TRBD2; v_call: TRBV11-2; j_call: TRBJ2-3; clone_size: NA
cdr3_aa: CATSDSMGAAQHF; cdr3_nt: TGTGCCACCAGTGATTCCATGGGCGCCGCCCAGCATTTT; d_call: NA; v_call: TRBV24-1; j_call: TRBJ1-5; clone_size: NA
cdr3_aa: CASSSGTAPARNQPQHF; cdr3_nt: TGTGCCAGCAGTTCCGGGACAGCACCCGCCCGCAATCAGCCCCAGCATTTT; d_call: TRBD1; v_call: TRBV27; j_call: TRBJ1-5; clone_size: NA
cdr3_aa: CASNHRGYEQYF; cdr3_nt: TGTGCCAGCAACCACCGGGGTTACGAGCAGTACTTC; d_call: NA; v_call: TRBV6-5; j_call: TRBJ2-7; clone_size: NA
cdr3_aa: CASSIEGGNIQYF; cdr3_nt: TGTGCCAGTAGTATAGAGGGAGGAAACATTCAGTACTTC; d_call: NA; v_call: TRBV19; j_call: TRBJ2-4; clone_size: NA
cdr3_aa: CASSPDRATYEQYF; cdr3_nt: TGTGCCAGCAGCCCGGACAGGGCGACCTACGAGCAGTACTTC; d_call: TRBD1; v_call: TRBV3-1/TRBV3-2; j_call: TRBJ2-7; clone_size: NA
cdr3_aa: CATSDFKRQGVETQYF; cdr3_nt: TGTGCCACCAGTGATTTTAAACGGCAGGGGGTAGAGACCCAGTACTTC; d_call: TRBD1; v_call: TRBV24-1; j_call: TRBJ2-5; clone_size: NA
cdr3_aa: CASRPIGTGFQKLFF; cdr3_nt: TGTGCCAGCAGACCAATCGGGACAGGGTTCCAAAAACTGTTTTTT; d_call: TRBD1; v_call: TRBV27; j_call: TRBJ1-4; clone_size: NA
cdr3_aa: CASSNRRTDEKLFF; cdr3_nt: TGTGCCAGCAGTAACCGTCGGACAGATGAAAAACTGTTTTTT; d_call: NA; v_call: TRBV27; j_call: TRBJ1-4; clone_size: NA
cdr3_aa: CASSPRLGLAAYEQYF; cdr3_nt: TGTGCCAGCAGTCCCCGTCTGGGACTAGCGGCCTACGAGCAGTACTTC; d_call: TRBD2; v_call: TRBV6-2/TRBV6-3; j_call: TRBJ2-7; clone_size: NA
cdr3_aa: CASSLGQGQGTEAFF; cdr3_nt: TGCGCCAGCAGCCTAGGACAGGGGCAGGGCACTGAAGCTTTCTTT; d_call: TRBD1; v_call: TRBV5-1; j_call: TRBJ1-1; clone_size: NA
cdr3_aa: CASSYQYRGSAQPQHF; cdr3_nt: TGTGCCAGCAGTTACCAATACAGGGGATCGGCTCAGCCCCAGCATTTT; d_call: TRBD1; v_call: TRBV6-2/TRBV6-3; j_call: TRBJ1-5; clone_size: NA
cdr3_aa: CASSSPRDRALHNEQFF; cdr3_nt: TGTGCCAGCAGCTCCCCCCGTGACAGGGCTTTACACAATGAGCAGTTCTTC; d_call: TRBD1; v_call: TRBV7-8; j_call: TRBJ2-1; clone_size: NA
cdr3_aa: CASSLLTGGHEQYF; cdr3_nt: TGTGCCAGCAGCTTACTAACAGGGGGCCACGAGCAGTACTTC; d_call: TRBD1; v_call: TRBV7-9; j_call: TRBJ2-7; clone_size: NA
cdr3_aa: CASSEFTAALDEQYF; cdr3_nt: TGCGCCAGCAGTGAATTCACAGCTGCCCTGGACGAGCAGTACTTC; d_call: NA; v_call: TRBV10-1; j_call: TRBJ2-7; clone_size: few
cdr3_aa: CASSVGWERAHEQFF; cdr3_nt: TGTGCCAGCAGCGTAGGGTGGGAGAGGGCCCATGAGCAGTTCTTC; d_call: NA; v_call: TRBV9; j_call: TRBJ2-1; clone_size: NA
cdr3_aa: CASSPSGTATGDTQYF; cdr3_nt: TGTGCCAGCAGCCCTAGTGGGACAGCGACGGGAGATACGCAGTATTTT; d_call: TRBD1; v_call: TRBV7-8; j_call: TRBJ2-3; clone_size: NA
cdr3_aa: CASSLGAGASTEAFF; cdr3_nt: TGTGCCAGCAGCCTAGGTGCGGGGGCAAGTACTGAAGCTTTCTTT; d_call: NA; v_call: TRBV6-5; j_call: TRBJ1-1; clone_size: NA
cdr3_aa: CASSGPGTGSSQGSFEKLFF; cdr3_nt: TGTGCCAGCAGTGGTCCCGGGACAGGGTCCAGCCAAGGTTCCTTTGAAAAACTGTTTTTT; d_call: TRBD1; v_call: TRBV6-1; j_call: TRBJ1-4; clone_size: NA